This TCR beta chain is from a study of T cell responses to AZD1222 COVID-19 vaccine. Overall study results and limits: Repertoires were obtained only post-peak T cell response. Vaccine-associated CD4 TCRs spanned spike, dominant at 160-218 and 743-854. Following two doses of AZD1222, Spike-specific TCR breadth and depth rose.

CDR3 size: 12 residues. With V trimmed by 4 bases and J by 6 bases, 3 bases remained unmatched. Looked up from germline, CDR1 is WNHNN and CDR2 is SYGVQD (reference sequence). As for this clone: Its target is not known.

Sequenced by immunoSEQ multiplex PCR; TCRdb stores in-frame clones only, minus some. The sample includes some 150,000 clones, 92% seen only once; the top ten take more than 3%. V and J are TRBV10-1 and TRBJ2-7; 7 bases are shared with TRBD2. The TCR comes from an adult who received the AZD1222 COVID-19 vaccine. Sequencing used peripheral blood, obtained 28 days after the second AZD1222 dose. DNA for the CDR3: TGCGCCAGCAGTGCCTCTAGCGGCGAGCAGTACTTC. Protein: CASSASSGEQYF.